Listed here is a single TCR beta chain. What it recognizes is unknown. This specimen comes from a study of cytomegalovirus exposure and HLA in healthy donors. Study-wide background: Genetic ancestry analysis placed around 76% of the roughly 400 donors that were genotyped in the Caucasian-associated cluster. Study conclusions and caveats: Later on, analysis showed that most CMV-associated TCR beta chains appeared to be HLA-restricted. Excluded: some indistinguishable V segments such as TRBV6-2 and TRBV6-3.

With 60 Vbeta and 13 Jbeta primers, the PCR was carried out. The protocol was immunoSEQ multiplex PCR, while the TCRdb copy is restricted to in-frame clones and leaves out a portion. This sample has about 120,000 clones, with more than 75% found just once. The CDR3 is 14 amino acids. CDR1 is SQVTM, CDR2 ANQGSEA, per germline. V trimming: 3 bases; J trimming: 3 bases; junction bases outside the gene matches: 5. The chain is built from TRBV29-1 and TRBJ2-1; 7 bases match TRBD2. Sequencing was done on a sample of PBMCs. This sequence was found in a man aged 25 to 45 in good health and CMV-seropositive. The CDR3 DNA reads as TGCAGCGTTGAGGATAGCGGGCTCTACAATGAGCAGTTCTTC. It yields the protein CSVEDSGLYNEQFF.